These T cell receptor beta chains were read from a single sample in a study of blood T cell repertoires in COVID-19. Assay used: immunoSEQ multiplex PCR; TCRdb lists only in-frame clones, some missing. The sample yields 320,000 or so clones, more than 85% seen once. The specimen sequenced was PBMCs or T cells enriched from blood (not recorded which). These receptor sequences come from a woman younger than 45 who had recovered from COVID-19. Both conserved end residues are part of each CDR3. The order of the fields is D gene, V gene, J gene, CDR3 protein, CDR3 DNA. D genes are given only for firm matches.

D gene: .
V gene: TRBV28
J gene: TRBJ1-2
CDR3 protein: CASSFRDFRYGYTF
CDR3 DNA: TGTGCCAGCAGTTTTAGGGACTTCCGTTATGGCTACACCTTC

D gene: .
V gene: TRBV19
J gene: TRBJ1-5
CDR3 protein: CASSIYNQPQHF
CDR3 DNA: TGTGCCAGTAGTATTTACAATCAGCCCCAGCATTTT

D gene: .
V gene: TRBV2
J gene: TRBJ1-6
CDR3 protein: CASSEVRGNSPLHF
CDR3 DNA: TGTGCCAGCAGTGAAGTCAGGGGTAATTCACCCCTCCACTTT

D gene: TRBD1
V gene: TRBV13
J gene: TRBJ2-7
CDR3 protein: CASSLRGQGAYEQYF
CDR3 DNA: TGTGCCAGCAGCTTAAGGGGACAGGGGGCCTACGAGCAGTACTTC

D gene: TRBD2
V gene: TRBV19
J gene: TRBJ2-4
CDR3 protein: CASRQGGGIQYF
CDR3 DNA: TGTGCCAGTAGGCAGGGCGGGGGCATTCAGTACTTC

D gene: .
V gene: TRBV6-5
J gene: TRBJ1-2
CDR3 protein: CASSYSRGGYTF
CDR3 DNA: TGTGCCAGCAGTTACTCCAGAGGCGGCTACACCTTC

D gene: .
V gene: TRBV19
J gene: TRBJ1-4
CDR3 protein: CASSIYQFNEKLFF
CDR3 DNA: TGTGCCAGTAGTATTTATCAGTTTAATGAAAAACTGTTTTTT

D gene: .
V gene: TRBV30
J gene: TRBJ1-2
CDR3 protein: CALRGGFRFYGYTF
CDR3 DNA: TGTGCCTTACGGGGGGGGTTCCGCTTCTATGGCTACACCTTC

D gene: TRBD1
V gene: TRBV19
J gene: TRBJ1-2
CDR3 protein: CASSTYRGRNYGYTF
CDR3 DNA: TGTGCCAGTAGTACCTACAGGGGGCGTAACTATGGCTACACCTTC

D gene: .
V gene: TRBV7-9
J gene: TRBJ1-4
CDR3 protein: CASRGANEKLFF
CDR3 DNA: TGTGCCAGTCGGGGGGCAAATGAAAAACTGTTTTTT

D gene: .
V gene: TRBV6-5
J gene: TRBJ1-4
CDR3 protein: CASNPTGATNEKLFF
CDR3 DNA: TGTGCCAGCAATCCGACAGGCGCAACTAATGAAAAACTGTTTTTT

D gene: .
V gene: TRBV5-1
J gene: TRBJ1-3
CDR3 protein: CASSPSGVGSGNTIYF
CDR3 DNA: TGCGCCAGCAGCCCCTCCGGGGTAGGCTCTGGAAACACCATATATTTT

D gene: .
V gene: TRBV19
J gene: TRBJ1-2
CDR3 protein: CASGTPNYGYTF
CDR3 DNA: TGTGCCAGTGGGACACCTAACTATGGCTACACCTTC

D gene: .
V gene: TRBV3-1/TRBV3-2
J gene: TRBJ1-2
CDR3 protein: CASSQDRLRAGYGYTF
CDR3 DNA: TGTGCCAGCAGCCAAGATCGGCTCAGGGCTGGCTATGGCTACACCTTC

D gene: TRBD1
V gene: TRBV2
J gene: TRBJ1-2
CDR3 protein: CASSPETGPDRYTF
CDR3 DNA: TGTGCCAGCAGTCCCGAGACAGGGCCGGATCGCTACACCTTC

D gene: .
V gene: TRBV5-6
J gene: TRBJ1-5
CDR3 protein: CASSNGENQPQHF
CDR3 DNA: TGTGCCAGCAGCAACGGAGAGAATCAGCCCCAGCATTTT

D gene: .
V gene: TRBV28
J gene: TRBJ1-2
CDR3 protein: CASSLARSWPGYTF
CDR3 DNA: TGTGCCAGCAGTTTAGCGAGGAGCTGGCCTGGCTACACCTTC